Listed below are T cell receptor beta chains from one sample, sequenced in a study of T cells in Graves' hyperthyroidism and ophthalmopathy. TCRdb used MiXCR to reprocess the multiplex PCR reads, holding one entry per CDR3 protein. Among under 300,000 distinct CDR3 sequences listed, 13% were seen once. The sequenced material came from blood. The origin of the receptors is a woman aged 25 to 39 with Graves' hyperthyroidism that later progressed to Graves' ophthalmopathy. CDR3s include the opening cysteine and the closing phenylalanine or tryptophan. D genes are given only for firm matches. Clone sizes are given selectively: once, few, many, or a class where the clone is expanded.

d_call | clone_size | j_call | v_call | cdr3_nt | cdr3_aa
TRBD1 | few | TRBJ1-1 | TRBV6-2/TRBV6-3 | TGTGCCAGCAGTTACTCACCGGGACAGGACATGAACACCGAAGCTTTCTTT | CASSYSPGQDMNTEAFF
. | many | TRBJ1-2 | TRBV28 | TGTGCCAGCACCGTGGGGGGGGCTAACTATGGCTACACCTTC | CASTVGGANYGYTF
TRBD2 | few | TRBJ2-1 | TRBV15 | TGTGCCACCAGCAGAGCCGGGACTAGCGGGAGCAATGAGCAGTTCTTC | CATSRAGTSGSNEQFF
. | . | TRBJ2-1 | TRBV15 | TGTGCCACCAGCCCACCCCTATACAATGAGCAGTTCTTC | CATSPPLYNEQFF
TRBD2 | few | TRBJ2-1 | TRBV5-1 | TGCGCCAGCAGCCCGGGACTAGCGGGAGGGAGCTCCTACAATGAGCAGTTCTTC | CASSPGLAGGSSYNEQFF
. | . | TRBJ2-2 | TRBV20-1 | TGCAGTGCTAGCCCCAGGGTCCCTTTAAACACCGGGGAGCTGTTTTTT | CSASPRVPLNTGELFF
. | many | TRBJ2-7 | TRBV3-1 | TGTGCCAGCAGCCAAGATTCCGGGCTTTCAAGTAACGAGCAGTACTTC | CASSQDSGLSSNEQYF
TRBD1 | few | TRBJ2-3 | TRBV9 | TGTGCCAGCACTCCGGGACAGGGCGTTAATACGCAGTATTTT | CASTPGQGVNTQYF
TRBD1 | many | TRBJ1-2 | TRBV7-2 | TGTGCCAGCAGCTCCACAGGGGCGAGGGGCTACACCTTC | CASSSTGARGYTF
TRBD1 | few | TRBJ1-6 | TRBV6-5 | TGTGCCAGCAGTTACCCAAGAAGGGACAGATATAATTCACCCCTCCACTTT | CASSYPRRDRYNSPLHF
. | many | TRBJ1-6 | TRBV30 | TGTGCCTGCTTTCTCGGGGATTCACCCCTCCACTTT | CACFLGDSPLHF
. | . | TRBJ2-2 | TRBV19 | TGTGCCAGTAGTAGCAGGGATATCGGGGAGCTGTTTTTT | CASSSRDIGELFF
. | many | TRBJ1-2 | TRBV27 | TGTGCCAGCAGTTGGGGCGCAAACTATGGCTACACCTTC | CASSWGANYGYTF
TRBD2 | many | TRBJ2-3 | TRBV11-3 | TGTGCCAGCAGCTTAGGGACTAGCGGATTCACAGATACGCAGTATTTT | CASSLGTSGFTDTQYF
TRBD2 | many | TRBJ2-7 | TRBV20-1 | TGCAGTGCCCCCCGGTCGGGACTAGCGGGAGGGCCCAACGAGCAGTACTTC | CSAPRSGLAGGPNEQYF
. | . | TRBJ2-7 | TRBV3-1 | TGTGCCAGCAGCCCGACGGCAGCTCCCTACGAGCAGTACTTC | CASSPTAAPYEQYF
. | many | TRBJ1-1 | TRBV6-2/TRBV6-3 | TGTGCCAGCAGTACCCCGGGACAAGATGCTTTCTTT | CASSTPGQDAFF
. | once | TRBJ1-1 | TRBV19 | TGTGCCAGTAGTAAACGGGGGCTGAACACTGAAGCCTTCTTT | CASSKRGLNTEAFF
. | many | TRBJ2-1 | TRBV6-8 | TGTGCCAGCACCCCAGCTAGCGCTAGCTCCTACAATGAGCAGTTCTTC | CASTPASASSYNEQFF
. | . | TRBJ2-7 | TRBV29-1 | TGCAGCGCAGCTAGCTCCTACGAGCAGTACTTC | CSAASSYEQYF
TRBD1 | many | TRBJ1-1 | TRBV2 | TGTGCCAGCAAGGGGAGGGGGCAGGGGAACACTGAAGCTTTCTTT | CASKGRGQGNTEAFF
. | many | TRBJ1-6 | TRBV7-8 | TGTGCCAGCAGCGTAATAGGGGGACGCAATAATTCACCCCTCCACTTT | CASSVIGGRNNSPLHF
TRBD2 | many | TRBJ2-7 | TRBV2 | TGTGCCAGCACGTCGAGCGGGAGTGGGTACGAGCAGTACTTC | CASTSSGSGYEQYF
. | many | TRBJ2-3 | TRBV12-3/TRBV12-4 | TGTGCCAGCAGCGAGTGGGGAGCTAGCACAGATACGCAGTATTTT | CASSEWGASTDTQYF
TRBD1 | many | TRBJ2-1 | TRBV24-1 | TGTGCCACCAGTAAAGCTGAACCGGGACAGGTAAAATCCGAGCAGTTCTTC | CATSKAEPGQVKSEQFF
. | many | TRBJ1-1 | TRBV7-9 | TGTGCCAGCAGCTTATGGGGGCAGGTCGGGGACACTGAAGCTTTCTTT | CASSLWGQVGDTEAFF
TRBD2 | few | TRBJ2-1 | TRBV19 | TGTGCCAGTAGTGGAGGACTAGCGGTCTGGCAGTTCTTC | CASSGGLAVWQFF
TRBD2 | many | TRBJ2-3 | TRBV7-3 | TGTGCCAGCTCAGAGAACGGGAGGGCCAGTACAAATACGCAGTATTTT | CASSENGRASTNTQYF
. | many | TRBJ1-3 | TRBV30 | TGTGCCTGGAGTGTTTTTGGGGGAAACACCATATATTTT | CAWSVFGGNTIYF
TRBD1 | few | TRBJ1-2 | TRBV29-1 | TGCAGCGTCGAATGGGACAGGTTAAGGTCGGGCTACACCTTC | CSVEWDRLRSGYTF
. | many | TRBJ1-2 | TRBV4-3 | TGCGCCAGCAGCCAATTTAGGGGGGATCACTATGGCTACACCTTC | CASSQFRGDHYGYTF
TRBD2 | many | TRBJ2-1 | TRBV6-1 | TGTGCCAGCAGTTTCGCCAAACTAGCGGCCTCCTACAATGAGCAGTTCTTC | CASSFAKLAASYNEQFF
. | few | TRBJ2-2 | TRBV7-9 | TGTGCCAGCAGCTTAGTTGAGGGAAACACCGGGGAGCTGTTTTTT | CASSLVEGNTGELFF
TRBD2 | many | TRBJ2-1 | TRBV5-4 | TGTGCCAGCAGCTCAAGGACTAGCGGGAGGGCCTCCTACAATGAGCAGTTCTTC | CASSSRTSGRASYNEQFF
TRBD2 | many | TRBJ2-3 | TRBV6-2/TRBV6-3 | TGTGCCAGCAGTTACTCGACCAGACTAGCGGGAGACTTTACAGATACGCAGTATTTT | CASSYSTRLAGDFTDTQYF
TRBD2 | many | TRBJ2-7 | TRBV18 | TGTGCCAGCTCATCCACTAGCGGGGTCTACGAGCAGTACTTC | CASSSTSGVYEQYF
. | few | TRBJ1-4 | TRBV29-1 | TGCAGCGCCCTGGGGAGGGCCGATCCAAGGGAAAAACTGTTTTTT | CSALGRADPREKLFF
. | many | TRBJ1-1 | TRBV7-8 | TGTGCCAGCACAACACCGAACACTGAAGCTTTCTTT | CASTTPNTEAFF
. | . | TRBJ1-1 | TRBV15 | TGTGCCACCAGCAGCAGTAGGAGAACTGAAGCTTTCTTT | CATSSSRRTEAFF
TRBD1 | . | TRBJ2-5 | TRBV18 | TGTGCCAGCTCACCACGGACAGGGGGTGGGCAAGAGACCCAGTACTTC | CASSPRTGGGQETQYF
TRBD1 | many | TRBJ2-6 | TRBV20-1 | TGCAGTGCTAGAGCGGGACAGGGAGTCTCTGGGGCCAACGTCCTGACTTTC | CSARAGQGVSGANVLTF
. | few | TRBJ2-5 | TRBV9 | TGTGCCAGCAGCGTAGGGGGCCTTGTGGAGACCCAGTACTTC | CASSVGGLVETQYF
. | many | TRBJ2-5 | TRBV6-2/TRBV6-3 | TGTGCCAGCAGTTATTTGGGTGGTGAGACCCAGTACTTC | CASSYLGGETQYF
TRBD1 | many | TRBJ1-1 | TRBV18 | TGTGCCAGCTCACCACTCGACAGGGACACTGAAGCTTTCTTT | CASSPLDRDTEAFF
. | many | TRBJ2-7 | TRBV30 | TGTGCCTGGAGTACAGGGTCCTACGAGCAGTACTTC | CAWSTGSYEQYF
TRBD1 | . | TRBJ2-3 | TRBV4-2 | TGTGCCAGCAGCCAAGAACAGGGGGCGGAAGATACGCAGTATTTT | CASSQEQGAEDTQYF
TRBD2 | few | TRBJ2-2 | TRBV15 | TGTGCCACCAGCCGTCTAGCGGGAGGGCCTCACGGGGAGCTGTTTTTT | CATSRLAGGPHGELFF
. | few | TRBJ2-3 | TRBV4-1 | TGCGCCAGCAGCCAAGATGGGGCTAGCCGCACAGATACGCAGTATTTT | CASSQDGASRTDTQYF
. | many | TRBJ2-6 | TRBV24-1 | TGTGCCACCAGTGATGTCGGGCTTGGGGGGGCCAACGTCCTGACTTTC | CATSDVGLGGANVLTF
. | many | TRBJ2-5 | TRBV6-1 | TGTGCCAGCAGTCATCGGTTTGTGGGGCAAGAGACCCAGTACTTC | CASSHRFVGQETQYF
TRBD2 | few | TRBJ2-5 | TRBV18 | TGTGCCAGCTCACAAATAACTAGCGGGAGTTCAGAGACCCAGTACTTC | CASSQITSGSSETQYF
. | few | TRBJ2-7 | TRBV29-1 | TGCAGCGTTCTCCCAGGGGACTACGAGCAGTACTTC | CSVLPGDYEQYF
TRBD1 | few | TRBJ1-3 | TRBV4-2 | TGTGCCAGCAGCCAAGTCAGGGGACAGCGAAACACCATATATTTT | CASSQVRGQRNTIYF
TRBD2 | many | TRBJ2-7 | TRBV11-2 | TGTGCCAGCAGCTCCCTGGGGACTAGCGGGTCCTACGAGCAGTACTTC | CASSSLGTSGSYEQYF
TRBD1 | many | TRBJ2-7 | TRBV30 | TGTGCCTCACGCCGGGACAGGGGAAACGAGCAGTACTTC | CASRRDRGNEQYF
. | few | TRBJ2-1 | TRBV19 | TGTGCCAGTAGTGTGGGGGCGAACAATGAGCAGTTCTTC | CASSVGANNEQFF
TRBD2 | many | TRBJ2-1 | TRBV3-1 | TGTGCCAGCAGCCAGGGGACTAGCGGGAGACCTTTCTACAATGAGCAGTTCTTC | CASSQGTSGRPFYNEQFF